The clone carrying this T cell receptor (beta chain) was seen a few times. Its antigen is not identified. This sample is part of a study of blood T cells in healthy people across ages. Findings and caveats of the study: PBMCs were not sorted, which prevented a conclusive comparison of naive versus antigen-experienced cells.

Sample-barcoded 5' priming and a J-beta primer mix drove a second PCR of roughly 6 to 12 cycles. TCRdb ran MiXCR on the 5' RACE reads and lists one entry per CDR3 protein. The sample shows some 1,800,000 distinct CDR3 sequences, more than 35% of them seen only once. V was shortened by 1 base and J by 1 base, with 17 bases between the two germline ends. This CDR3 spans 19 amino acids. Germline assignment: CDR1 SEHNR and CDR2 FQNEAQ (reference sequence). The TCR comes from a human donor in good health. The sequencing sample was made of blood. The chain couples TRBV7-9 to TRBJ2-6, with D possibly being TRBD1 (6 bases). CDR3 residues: CASSLGTGKLGSGANVLTF. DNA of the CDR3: TGTGCCAGCAGCTTAGGAACAGGGAAATTAGGGTCTGGGGCCAACGTCCTGACTTTC.